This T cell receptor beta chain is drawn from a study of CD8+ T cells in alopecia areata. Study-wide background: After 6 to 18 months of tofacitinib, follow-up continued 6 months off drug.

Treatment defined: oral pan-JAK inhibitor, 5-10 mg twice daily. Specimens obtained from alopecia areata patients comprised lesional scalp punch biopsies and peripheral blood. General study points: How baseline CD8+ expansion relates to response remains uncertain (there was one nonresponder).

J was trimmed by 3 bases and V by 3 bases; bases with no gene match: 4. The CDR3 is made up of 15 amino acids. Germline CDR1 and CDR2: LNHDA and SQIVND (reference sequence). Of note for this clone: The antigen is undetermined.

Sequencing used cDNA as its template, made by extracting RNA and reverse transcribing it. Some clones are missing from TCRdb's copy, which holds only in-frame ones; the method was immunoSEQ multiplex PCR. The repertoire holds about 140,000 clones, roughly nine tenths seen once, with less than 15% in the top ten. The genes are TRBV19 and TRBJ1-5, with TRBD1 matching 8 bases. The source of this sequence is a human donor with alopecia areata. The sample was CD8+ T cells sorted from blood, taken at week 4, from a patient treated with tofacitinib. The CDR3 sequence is CASSIGQGANQPQHF. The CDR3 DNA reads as TGTGCCAGTAGTATTGGGCAGGGGGCCAATCAGCCCCAGCATTTT.